Listed here is a single T cell receptor beta chain. The CDR3 runs to 16 residues. Germline loops: CDR1 LNHDA, CDR2 SQIVND (reference sequence). Trimming cost V 5 bases and J 6 bases; bases outside gene matches: 14. This specimen belongs to a study of control samples from healthy donors and cancer patients. The data were produced by immunoSEQ multiplex PCR, yet TCRdb's version contains in-frame clones alone and is incomplete. The data show fewer than 130,000 clones, around 89% seen once. This sequence joins TRBV19 and TRBJ1-2; TRBD1 matches at 8 bases. The sample was PBMCs. The source is a woman aged 60 to 75 with lung cancer. Here the CDR3 DNA reads TGTGCCAGTAGTTCCACCATCGGACAGGGAGACAATGGCTACACCTTC. Translation gives CASSSTIGQGDNGYTF.